This TCR beta chain comes out of a study of technical replicates of blood from a handful of donors (TCRdb year 2017). Libraries were constructed by the immunoSEQ multiplex PCR assay. The table was pulled from immuneACCESS by TCRdb, which kept in-frame rearrangements only. Such tables lose some clones; where checked, under half of the loss comes from unresolved V genes, and the rest has no known cause. This sample lists approximately 51,000 clones; approximately 92% were detected once. The ten top clones hold roughly 4.2% of the sample. About this clone itself: Its target antigen remains unknown. Base qualities were left out, and no much larger clone turns up one base away.

Including cysteine and phenylalanine, the CDR3 has 14 amino acids. The only DNA kept is the CDR3, 42 bases in frame from the first base. Looking up the germline V gene yields CDR1 LGHNA and CDR2 YNFKEQ. V drops 1 base and J drops 4 bases, leaving 11 bases in between. The sequenced sample was PBMCs. The V gene is TRBV4-2 and the J gene is TRBJ2-7; the D gene is perhaps TRBD1, on 6 matching bases. This TCR derives from a human donor in good health. Some clones in this sample may be carry-over from other donors' samples. The sequenced DNA is TGTGCCAGCAGCCAAGGGGGCAGGGGATACGAGCAGTACTTC. Its amino acids are CASSQGGRGYEQYF.